This T cell receptor (beta chain) came from a study of beta chain features in type 1 diabetes. On this clone itself: Its specificity is unknown.

Study-level results: Whether TCRB rearrangement is influenced by HLA type went unresolved here. All four CD4+ subsets of Type 1 diabetes patients contained TCRB CDR3s that were moderately but significantly shorter.

V was trimmed by 0 bases and J by 7 bases, leaving 13 bases between them. The CDR3 sequence is 15 residues long. CDR1 and CDR2 (germline): MGHRA, YSYEKL. Isolated RNA was reverse transcribed in full, so expressed TCRB transcripts were sequenced. Profiling relied on immunoSEQ multiplex PCR, and the TCRdb table lists in-frame clones only, not all of them. The table lists 240,000 or so clones, about 70% of them singletons. What was sequenced was naive CD4+ T cells from blood. The chain couples TRBV4-1 to TRBJ2-1; the D call may be TRBD1 or TRBD2 (6 bases each). This clonotype was sampled from a man aged 25-45 years in good health. The CDR3 is CASSQDITGRNEQFF. The DNA of the CDR3 is TGCGCCAGCAGCCAAGATATAACAGGGAGGAATGAGCAGTTCTTC.